The clone carrying this TCR beta chain has more than one count but fewer than ten. Its antigen is unidentified. These data belong to a study of blood T cells in healthy people across ages. Regarding the study as a whole: Lack of knowledge of donor CMV status possibly confounded expanded clonotype changes. Diversity was higher, and naive CD4+ cells more numerous, in long-lived donors than in aged donors. Older age coincided with a roughly linear decline in TCR beta diversity per million T cells.

A second about 7 to 12 cycle PCR used barcoded and J-beta primers. One entry per CDR3 protein results from TCRdb running MiXCR on the 5' RACE reads. The sample contains over a million distinct CDR3 sequences, 45% of which appear only once. Input material: blood. The clonotype was recovered from an older woman in good health.

The CDR3 nucleotides are TGTGCCAGCAGTTTCCCAGCGGGCGGGATCACAGATACGCAGTATTTT. It translates to CASSFPAGGITDTQYF. V gene TRBV12-3 or TRBV12-4 combines with J gene TRBJ2-3; possible D gene TRBD2, 6 bases. The CDR3 runs to 16 residues. V was shortened by 3 bases and J by 2 bases, with 15 bases between the two germline ends.